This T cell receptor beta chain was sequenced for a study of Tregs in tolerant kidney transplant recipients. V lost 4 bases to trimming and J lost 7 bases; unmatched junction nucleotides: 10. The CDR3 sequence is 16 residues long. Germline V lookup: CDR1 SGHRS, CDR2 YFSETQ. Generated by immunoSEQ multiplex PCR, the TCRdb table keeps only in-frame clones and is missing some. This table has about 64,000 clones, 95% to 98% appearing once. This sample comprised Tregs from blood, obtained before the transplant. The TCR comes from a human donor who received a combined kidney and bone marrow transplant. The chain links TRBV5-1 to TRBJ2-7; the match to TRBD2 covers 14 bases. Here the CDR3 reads CASSRGTSGGIGEQYF. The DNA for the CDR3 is TGCGCCAGCAGCCGCGGGACTAGCGGGGGTATTGGGGAGCAGTACTTC.